This T cell receptor (beta chain) was sequenced during a study of blood T cell repertoires in COVID-19. Study at large: From the United States, Italy and Spain came samples of acute and convalescent COVID-19. From T cells, B-cell-depleted T cells, or PBMCs came the material, which was cDNA or gDNA.

The CDR3 is 15 residues long. Per germline, CDR1 SEHNR and CDR2 FQNEAQ (reference sequence). After removal of 7 bases from V and 2 bases from J, the junction contained 7 bases not matched to a gene. Original analysis: Reference gene primer amplification yielded estimated nucleated cell counts. Libraries were prepared by immunoSEQ multiplex PCR; TCRdb keeps only in-frame clonotypes and omits some of them. For V, J and clone size, that table is used; D and trimming come from the DNA. The data contain around 250,000 clones, more than 70% of them singletons. The J gene is TRBJ2-2, the V gene TRBV7-9; TRBD1 matches at 7 bases. Material: peripheral blood. This TCR was recovered from a man aged 80 or over with acute or convalescent COVID-19. CDR3 residues: CASTLDRRNTGELFF. The CDR3 DNA follows: TGTGCCAGCACCCTGGACAGGCGAAACACCGGGGAGCTGTTTTTT. The complete variable domain, with remaining parts taken from reference TRBV7-9 and TRBJ2-2, reads DTGVSQNPRHKITKRGQNVTFRCDPISEHNRLYWYRQTLGQGPEFLTYFQNEAQLEKSRLLSDRFSAERPKGSFSTLEIQRTEQGDSAMYLCASTLDRRNTGELFFGEGSRLTVL.